These T cell receptor beta chains were read from a single sample in a study of blood T cells in healthy people across ages. TCRdb analysed the 5' RACE reads with MiXCR anew, one entry per CDR3 protein. The sample carries under 800,000 distinct CDR3 sequences, around 40% recorded once. Input material: blood. These receptors were obtained from a woman aged 60-75 years in good health. Each CDR3 is given with its conserved first and last residue. Fields, in order: clone size, CDR3 length, J gene, V gene, D gene, CDR3 DNA, CDR3 protein. The D gene is left open where the match is weak. Clone size appears in some rows only: once, few, many, or a class for an expanded clone.

clone size: NA; CDR3 length: 14; J gene: TRBJ2-1; V gene: TRBV27; D gene: TRBD2; CDR3 DNA: TGTGCCAGCAGTTTAGCGGGAGAAAACAATGAGCAGTTCTTC; CDR3 protein: CASSLAGENNEQFF
clone size: NA; CDR3 length: 17; J gene: TRBJ2-7; V gene: TRBV12-3/TRBV12-4; D gene: TRBD1; CDR3 DNA: TGTGCCAGCAGTTTGGGCAGGGGGCGCCCTGAACCGGGGGAGCAGTACTTC; CDR3 protein: CASSLGRGRPEPGEQYF
clone size: few; CDR3 length: 12; J gene: TRBJ1-2; V gene: TRBV20-1; D gene: NA; CDR3 DNA: TGCAGTGGATTAGACGGTGACTATGGCTACACCTTC; CDR3 protein: CSGLDGDYGYTF
clone size: many; CDR3 length: 11; J gene: TRBJ1-2; V gene: TRBV24-1; D gene: NA; CDR3 DNA: TGTGCCACCCGATCTAACTATGGCTACACCTTC; CDR3 protein: CATRSNYGYTF
clone size: few; CDR3 length: 14; J gene: TRBJ2-3; V gene: TRBV2; D gene: NA; CDR3 DNA: TGTGCCAGCGGGAGGGACACGGTCACAGATACGCAGTATTTT; CDR3 protein: CASGRDTVTDTQYF
clone size: NA; CDR3 length: 13; J gene: TRBJ2-1; V gene: TRBV28; D gene: TRBD2; CDR3 DNA: TGTGCCAGCGGGACTAGCGGGAGGCGTGAGCAGTTCTTC; CDR3 protein: CASGTSGRREQFF
clone size: few; CDR3 length: 14; J gene: TRBJ2-1; V gene: TRBV29-1; D gene: NA; CDR3 DNA: TGCAGCGGGGGGGGTGGAAGAGGGGGCAATGAGCAGTTCTTC; CDR3 protein: CSGGGGRGGNEQFF
clone size: once; CDR3 length: 13; J gene: TRBJ1-2; V gene: TRBV12-3/TRBV12-4; D gene: NA; CDR3 DNA: TGTGCCAGCAGTGTTAACGGGCAGTATGGCTACACCTTC; CDR3 protein: CASSVNGQYGYTF
clone size: few; CDR3 length: 14; J gene: TRBJ2-5; V gene: TRBV27; D gene: TRBD2; CDR3 DNA: TGTGCCAGCAGTCGACCGACTAGCCCCAAACTCCAGTACTTC; CDR3 protein: CASSRPTSPKLQYF
clone size: few; CDR3 length: 16; J gene: TRBJ2-6; V gene: TRBV12-3/TRBV12-4; D gene: TRBD2; CDR3 DNA: TGTGCCAGCAGTGTAGCGGGAAGCTCTGGGGCCAACGTCCTGACTTTC; CDR3 protein: CASSVAGSSGANVLTF
clone size: NA; CDR3 length: 14; J gene: TRBJ2-3; V gene: TRBV20-1; D gene: NA; CDR3 DNA: TGCAGTGCTAGAGATGTCAGGCTCACAGATACGCAGTATTTT; CDR3 protein: CSARDVRLTDTQYF
clone size: NA; CDR3 length: 17; J gene: TRBJ2-7; V gene: TRBV7-2; D gene: NA; CDR3 DNA: TGTGCCAGCAGCCCTCGGACTGCTGGATTAGTAAACAGTGAGCAGTACTTC; CDR3 protein: CASSPRTAGLVNSEQYF
clone size: few; CDR3 length: 16; J gene: TRBJ2-5; V gene: TRBV3-1; D gene: NA; CDR3 DNA: TGTGCCAGCAGCCAAGATCGAGGGAGCGGGTCTGAGACCCAGTACTTC; CDR3 protein: CASSQDRGSGSETQYF
clone size: once; CDR3 length: 15; J gene: TRBJ2-7; V gene: TRBV20-1; D gene: NA; CDR3 DNA: TGCAGTGCTAGAGATGAGCACGGCGGGGTTTACGAGCAGTACTTC; CDR3 protein: CSARDEHGGVYEQYF
clone size: NA; CDR3 length: 16; J gene: TRBJ2-1; V gene: TRBV7-3; D gene: TRBD2; CDR3 DNA: TGTGCCAGCAGTGCCATTAGCGGGGGCACCTACAATGAGCAGTTCTTC; CDR3 protein: CASSAISGGTYNEQFF
clone size: once; CDR3 length: 13; J gene: TRBJ1-2; V gene: TRBV20-1; D gene: NA; CDR3 DNA: TGCAGTGCTAGGGGGGGCAGTGTCTATGGCTACACCTTC; CDR3 protein: CSARGGSVYGYTF
clone size: few; CDR3 length: 16; J gene: TRBJ1-5; V gene: TRBV12-3/TRBV12-4; D gene: TRBD1; CDR3 DNA: TGTGCCAGCAGCCAAGGGACAGGGGGGATCTATCAGCCCCAGCATTTT; CDR3 protein: CASSQGTGGIYQPQHF
clone size: NA; CDR3 length: 15; J gene: TRBJ2-3; V gene: TRBV24-1; D gene: TRBD2; CDR3 DNA: TGTGCCACCAGTGACCTGGGAGGGAGCACAGATACGCAGTATTTT; CDR3 protein: CATSDLGGSTDTQYF
clone size: NA; CDR3 length: 15; J gene: TRBJ2-3; V gene: TRBV3-1; D gene: NA; CDR3 DNA: TGTGCCAGCAGCCAAGATACGAGTTCTCTTCGCACCCAGTATTTT; CDR3 protein: CASSQDTSSLRTQYF
clone size: NA; CDR3 length: 13; J gene: TRBJ2-4; V gene: TRBV27; D gene: TRBD2; CDR3 DNA: TGTGCCAGCAGACTAGCGGGGGAAAACATTCAGTACTTC; CDR3 protein: CASRLAGENIQYF
clone size: NA; CDR3 length: 12; J gene: TRBJ2-7; V gene: TRBV7-8; D gene: NA; CDR3 DNA: TGTGCCAGCAGCGGGATCGGCTACGAGCAGTACTTC; CDR3 protein: CASSGIGYEQYF
clone size: many; CDR3 length: 14; J gene: TRBJ1-5; V gene: TRBV10-3; D gene: NA; CDR3 DNA: TGTGCCACCACGAGGGGGGTTAGCAATCAGCCCCAGCATTTT; CDR3 protein: CATTRGVSNQPQHF
clone size: NA; CDR3 length: 15; J gene: TRBJ2-7; V gene: TRBV7-2; D gene: TRBD1; CDR3 DNA: TGTGCCAGCAGCTTAGTTGGGACAGGGGTTTACGAGCAGTACTTC; CDR3 protein: CASSLVGTGVYEQYF
clone size: NA; CDR3 length: 14; J gene: TRBJ2-7; V gene: TRBV27; D gene: TRBD1; CDR3 DNA: TGTGCCAGCAGTGGGGGACAGGGATCCCACGAGCAGTACTTC; CDR3 protein: CASSGGQGSHEQYF
clone size: NA; CDR3 length: 13; J gene: TRBJ1-5; V gene: TRBV10-3; D gene: TRBD1; CDR3 DNA: TGTGCCATCAGTGAGGGACAGGATCAGCCCCAGCATTTT; CDR3 protein: CAISEGQDQPQHF
clone size: once; CDR3 length: 14; J gene: TRBJ2-7; V gene: TRBV6-5; D gene: TRBD2; CDR3 DNA: TGTGCCAGCACCGGACTAGCGCCCACCTACGAGCAGTACTTC; CDR3 protein: CASTGLAPTYEQYF
clone size: few; CDR3 length: 14; J gene: TRBJ1-5; V gene: TRBV20-1; D gene: NA; CDR3 DNA: TGCAGTGCTAGAGCCGACGGGTACAATCAGCCCCAGCATTTT; CDR3 protein: CSARADGYNQPQHF
clone size: NA; CDR3 length: 12; J gene: TRBJ2-5; V gene: TRBV10-3; D gene: NA; CDR3 DNA: TGTGCCATCAGTGAGTCGGTGGAGACCCAGTACTTC; CDR3 protein: CAISESVETQYF
clone size: NA; CDR3 length: 15; J gene: TRBJ2-1; V gene: TRBV20-1; D gene: TRBD2; CDR3 DNA: TGCAGTGTTAGGACTAGCGGGACTTCCTACAATGAGCAGTTCTTC; CDR3 protein: CSVRTSGTSYNEQFF
clone size: NA; CDR3 length: 17; J gene: TRBJ2-3; V gene: TRBV2; D gene: NA; CDR3 DNA: TGTGCCAGCAGTGTGAACTCAATCGGAGCTAGCACAGATACGCAGTATTTT; CDR3 protein: CASSVNSIGASTDTQYF
clone size: few; CDR3 length: 16; J gene: TRBJ1-2; V gene: TRBV7-8; D gene: NA; CDR3 DNA: TGTGCCAGCAGCTTAGCTGGGACGAAGGCTAACGATGGCTACACCTTC; CDR3 protein: CASSLAGTKANDGYTF
clone size: NA; CDR3 length: 17; J gene: TRBJ2-5; V gene: TRBV7-2; D gene: NA; CDR3 DNA: TGTGCCAGCAGCTTAGGGCTGGGGGGGCAGTATGGAGAGACCCAGTACTTC; CDR3 protein: CASSLGLGGQYGETQYF
clone size: many; CDR3 length: 15; J gene: TRBJ2-7; V gene: TRBV7-2; D gene: TRBD2; CDR3 DNA: TGTGCCAGCAGCGTGGGACTAGCGGGAGTCTACGAGCAGTACTTC; CDR3 protein: CASSVGLAGVYEQYF
clone size: NA; CDR3 length: 14; J gene: TRBJ2-1; V gene: TRBV20-1; D gene: NA; CDR3 DNA: TGCAGTGCCAGAGCGCGGGATACCTACAATGAGCAGTTCTTC; CDR3 protein: CSARARDTYNEQFF
clone size: few; CDR3 length: 15; J gene: TRBJ1-2; V gene: TRBV20-1; D gene: NA; CDR3 DNA: TGCAGTGCTAGAGATGAGGGGCCTCCCTTACGTGGCTACACCTTC; CDR3 protein: CSARDEGPPLRGYTF
clone size: few; CDR3 length: 14; J gene: TRBJ2-1; V gene: TRBV28; D gene: TRBD2; CDR3 DNA: TGTGCCAGCAGCCTCAGAGCGGGAGGGAATGAGCAGTTCTTC; CDR3 protein: CASSLRAGGNEQFF
clone size: NA; CDR3 length: 15; J gene: TRBJ2-5; V gene: TRBV24-1; D gene: NA; CDR3 DNA: TGTGCCACCAATGATTCGGCAGGGGTTGAGGAGACCCAGTACTTC; CDR3 protein: CATNDSAGVEETQYF
clone size: NA; CDR3 length: 15; J gene: TRBJ2-7; V gene: TRBV21-1; D gene: NA; CDR3 DNA: TGTGCCAGCAGCAAAGCGGGGGTGAGCTCCTACGAGCAGTACTTC; CDR3 protein: CASSKAGVSSYEQYF
clone size: NA; CDR3 length: 15; J gene: TRBJ2-1; V gene: TRBV20-1; D gene: TRBD1; CDR3 DNA: TGCAGCCAATCCCGCCTAGGACAGGGAGACAATGAGCAGTTCTTC; CDR3 protein: CSQSRLGQGDNEQFF
clone size: NA; CDR3 length: 13; J gene: TRBJ1-1; V gene: TRBV11-1; D gene: NA; CDR3 DNA: TGTGCCAGCAGCACCAGGGGGAACACTGAAGCTTTCTTT; CDR3 protein: CASSTRGNTEAFF
clone size: NA; CDR3 length: 16; J gene: TRBJ2-3; V gene: TRBV4-2; D gene: NA; CDR3 DNA: TGTGCCAGCAGCCAGAAGGAGGGGGGCGACACAGATACGCAGTATTTT; CDR3 protein: CASSQKEGGDTDTQYF
clone size: NA; CDR3 length: 14; J gene: TRBJ2-1; V gene: TRBV24-1; D gene: TRBD2; CDR3 DNA: TGTGCCACCGAGGAGCGGGAGGGCCTCTATGAGCAGTTCTTC; CDR3 protein: CATEEREGLYEQFF
clone size: NA; CDR3 length: 17; J gene: TRBJ1-3; V gene: TRBV7-6; D gene: NA; CDR3 DNA: TGTGCCAGCAGCTTAGAACGGGGGACAAGCTCTGGAAACACCATATATTTT; CDR3 protein: CASSLERGTSSGNTIYF
clone size: NA; CDR3 length: 16; J gene: TRBJ2-5; V gene: TRBV28; D gene: TRBD2; CDR3 DNA: TGTGCCAGCAGTTTAAACTTGGCGGGAGGACAAGAGACCCAGTACTTC; CDR3 protein: CASSLNLAGGQETQYF
clone size: NA; CDR3 length: 16; J gene: TRBJ2-5; V gene: TRBV12-3/TRBV12-4; D gene: TRBD2; CDR3 DNA: TGTGCCAGCAGTTTGAGTGGAGCGGGGGGCCCTCTGGCCCAGTACTTC; CDR3 protein: CASSLSGAGGPLAQYF
clone size: few; CDR3 length: 16; J gene: TRBJ2-5; V gene: TRBV14; D gene: NA; CDR3 DNA: TGTGCCAGCAGCCAAGTTGAGAGCCTTAGGGGAGGAACCCAGTACTTC; CDR3 protein: CASSQVESLRGGTQYF
clone size: NA; CDR3 length: 17; J gene: TRBJ2-3; V gene: TRBV5-1; D gene: TRBD2; CDR3 DNA: TGCGCCAGCAGCTTGGCCGGGACTAGCGGGAGCACAGATACGCAGTATTTT; CDR3 protein: CASSLAGTSGSTDTQYF
clone size: NA; CDR3 length: 16; J gene: TRBJ2-2; V gene: TRBV7-3; D gene: TRBD1; CDR3 DNA: TGTGCCAGCAGCTTAATGGCAGGGGGAGACACCGGGGAGCTGTTTTTT; CDR3 protein: CASSLMAGGDTGELFF
clone size: NA; CDR3 length: 15; J gene: TRBJ2-3; V gene: TRBV15; D gene: NA; CDR3 DNA: TGTGCCACCCGGCGGCTGAGCCACGGGACAGATACGCAGTATTTT; CDR3 protein: CATRRLSHGTDTQYF
clone size: NA; CDR3 length: 14; J gene: TRBJ2-4; V gene: TRBV12-3/TRBV12-4; D gene: TRBD1; CDR3 DNA: TGTGCCAGCAGTTTAAGGGCAGGGGGCAACATTCAGTACTTC; CDR3 protein: CASSLRAGGNIQYF
clone size: once; CDR3 length: 12; J gene: TRBJ2-7; V gene: TRBV11-3; D gene: NA; CDR3 DNA: TGTGCCAGCAGCTTCAACGACAATGAGCAGTACTTC; CDR3 protein: CASSFNDNEQYF
clone size: few; CDR3 length: 16; J gene: TRBJ2-1; V gene: TRBV7-9; D gene: TRBD1; CDR3 DNA: TGTGCCAGCGACCCCCCGGGACAGGGGAGCTACAATGAGCAGTTCTTC; CDR3 protein: CASDPPGQGSYNEQFF
clone size: NA; CDR3 length: 13; J gene: TRBJ2-5; V gene: TRBV20-1; D gene: NA; CDR3 DNA: TGCAGTGCTAGACCGGGGTACCAAGAGACCCAGTACTTC; CDR3 protein: CSARPGYQETQYF
clone size: few; CDR3 length: 15; J gene: TRBJ2-3; V gene: TRBV7-9; D gene: TRBD1; CDR3 DNA: TGTGCCAGCAGCCATTCGGACAGGGTAACAGATACGCAGTATTTT; CDR3 protein: CASSHSDRVTDTQYF
clone size: NA; CDR3 length: 15; J gene: TRBJ2-2; V gene: TRBV18; D gene: TRBD1; CDR3 DNA: TGTGCCAGCTCACCACCGTCTACAGGGGCCGGGGAGCTGTTTTTT; CDR3 protein: CASSPPSTGAGELFF
clone size: NA; CDR3 length: 18; J gene: TRBJ2-6; V gene: TRBV4-3; D gene: NA; CDR3 DNA: TGCGCCAGCAGCCAAGATTTCGCACGGAGCTCTGGGGCCAACGTCCTGACTTTC; CDR3 protein: CASSQDFARSSGANVLTF